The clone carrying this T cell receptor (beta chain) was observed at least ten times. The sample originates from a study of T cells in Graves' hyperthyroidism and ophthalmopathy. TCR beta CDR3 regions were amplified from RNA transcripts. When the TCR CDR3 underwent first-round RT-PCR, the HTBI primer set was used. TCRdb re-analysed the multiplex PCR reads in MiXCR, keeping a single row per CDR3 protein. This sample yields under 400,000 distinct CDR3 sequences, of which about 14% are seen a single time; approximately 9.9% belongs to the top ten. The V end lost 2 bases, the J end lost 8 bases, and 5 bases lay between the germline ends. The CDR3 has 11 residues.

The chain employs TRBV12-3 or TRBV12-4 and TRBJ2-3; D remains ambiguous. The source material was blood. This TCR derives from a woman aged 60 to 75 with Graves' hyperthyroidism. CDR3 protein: CASSLLGTQYF. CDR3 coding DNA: TGTGCCAGCAGTTTATTGGGTACGCAGTATTTT.